This T cell receptor (beta chain) originates from a study of T-cell memory formation after mild COVID-19 (dated by TCRdb to about 2021). General notes on the study: TCR sequence clusters from the two donors were found to be largely donor specific. In two donors, T-cell clones that expanded and contracted after mild COVID-19 were tracked by sequencing TCRalpha and TCRbeta repertoires over time. Two young, previously healthy adult volunteers made up the cohort, one male and one female.

Sequencing took place on an Illumina NovaSeq 6000. cDNA libraries for TCRalpha and TCRbeta were prepared by 5'RACE using constant-segment primers, with sample barcodes and unique molecular identifiers added. Trizol reagent was used to extract RNA from every sample. The libraries were amplified in two PCR steps, and the second step added a second sample barcode and Illumina TruSeq adapters. Sequencing of libraries was performed on an Illumina NovaSeq with 2 x 150 bp paired-end reads. Turning to the authors' computational methods: Demultiplexing of reads and collapsing into UMI-guided consensus sequences were performed with migec v1.2.7. Using mixcr v2.1.11, UMI consensuses were aligned to TRA and TRB V and J templates and then assembled into clonotypes. Expanded or contracted clonotypes were those called significant by both edgeR and NoisET, with noise models trained on biological replicates. For edgeR calls, the thresholds were a false discovery rate-adjusted p below 0.01 and a log2 fold-change of 1. As an exploratory analysis of dynamics, max-normalized trajectories of the 1000 most abundant clonotypes were examined with PCA combined with hierarchical clustering. Separately sequenced CD4+ and CD8+ repertoires were used to assign the CD4 or CD8 phenotype of responding clones. The public reads were quality trimmed at Q25 with fastp and then assembled into clones with MiXCR by TCRdb, keeping productive beta chains. One record per CDR3 amino acid sequence lists the most common genes and DNA. The V and J calls were not made by the authors but by TCRdb's processing. The sample table lists about half a million distinct CDR3 sequences, about 20% of them with a count of one. The top ten clonotypes cover roughly 12% of the sample.

Summary of the overall study and its limitations: SARS-CoV-2 specificity of the second-wave clones peaking on day 37 was not confirmed. Some responding clones were detected in pre-infection memory, which suggested that pre-existing cross-reactive memory T cells had joined the SARS-CoV-2 response. Contracting CD4+ clones appeared mostly in the CM and EM memory subsets, whereas CD8+ clones were enriched in EMRA. Balanced CD4/CD8 phenotypes were observed for clones contracting from day 15 to 85, whereas a bias towards CD4+ was observed for a second wave of clones expanding from day 15 to 37. Only two mild cases were covered by the study, and larger cohorts that include severe cases with pre-infection samples were considered necessary.

PBMCs were isolated by Ficoll-Paque density gradient centrifugation. This clonotype was picked up many times. It has no known antigen specificity. The sample holds no much larger clone one base away, and base qualities are not on file. The TCR was taken from an adult woman who had mild COVID-19 (a few samples of this study predate the infection). The sample titles of this study are shuffled in the database, so cell type and time point are left out; the donor was told from shared clones. Sample: PBMCs or a T cell subset sorted from them (not recorded which).

CDR3 protein: CASSLRSGRADKNIQYF. The DNA sequence is TGTGCCAGCAGTTTAAGGTCGGGAAGGGCGGACAAAAACATTCAGTACTTC. The chain is encoded by TRBV12-3 or TRBV12-4 joined to TRBJ2-4, with TRBD2 perhaps the D gene, on 5 matching bases. The V and J ends are trimmed by 2 bases and 3 bases, leaving 17 bases between them. The CDR3 sequence holds 17 residues, the cysteine and phenylalanine included. Only the CDR3 part of the read is kept: 51 bases, read in frame from the first base.